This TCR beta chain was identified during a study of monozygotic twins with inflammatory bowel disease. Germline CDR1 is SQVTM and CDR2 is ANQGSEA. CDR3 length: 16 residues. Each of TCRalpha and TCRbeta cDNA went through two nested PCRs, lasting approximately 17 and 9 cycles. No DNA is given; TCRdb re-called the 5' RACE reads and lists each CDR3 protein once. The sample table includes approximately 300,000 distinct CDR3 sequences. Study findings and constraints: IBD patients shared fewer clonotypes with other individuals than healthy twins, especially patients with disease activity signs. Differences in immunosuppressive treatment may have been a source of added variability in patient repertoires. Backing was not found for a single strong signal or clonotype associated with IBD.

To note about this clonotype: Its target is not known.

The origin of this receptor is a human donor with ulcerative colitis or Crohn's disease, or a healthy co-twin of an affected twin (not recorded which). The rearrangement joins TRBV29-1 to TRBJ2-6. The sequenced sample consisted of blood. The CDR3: CSAQTEVGSGANVLTF.